This T cell receptor beta chain appears in the sequencing data of a study of blood T cell repertoires in COVID-19. The V gene's germline CDR1 is SGDLS and CDR2 YYNGEE. The J segment lost 2 bases and the V segment lost 2 bases, leaving 0 bases of the junction unmatched. This CDR3 is built from 14 residues. In the original analysis: Estimates of nucleated cell counts were drawn from the amplification of reference gene primers. The method was immunoSEQ multiplex PCR; TCRdb's version includes in-frame clones alone and lacks a portion of them. V, J and clone size are those of that table, while D and trimming were read from the DNA. The sample shows about 160,000 clones, approximately 82% of them seen only once. To note about this clone: The identical CDR3 is also encoded by other nucleotide sequences in the sample.

V gene TRBV9 combines with J gene TRBJ2-7; 11 bases are shared with TRBD1. Sequenced: PBMCs or T cells enriched from blood (not recorded which). The source is a man between 60 and 75 years old who had recovered from COVID-19. The CDR3 region is CASSVGQGAYEQYF. The CDR3 DNA is TGTGCCAGCAGCGTGGGACAGGGGGCCTACGAGCAGTACTTC.